This is a list of T cell receptor beta chains from one sample in a study of neoadjuvant nivolumab and ipilimumab in lung cancer. Clones were sequenced by immunoSEQ multiplex PCR, and TCRdb holds only the in-frame ones, with some missing. The sample carries tens of thousands of clones, more than 75% recorded once. Sequenced material: tumor tissue, taken after neoadjuvant nivolumab, alone or with ipilimumab, at or shortly before surgery. All receptors derive from an adult with non-small cell lung cancer. CDR3s include the opening cysteine and the closing phenylalanine or tryptophan. Fields, in order: CDR3 protein, CDR3 DNA, J gene, V gene, clone size, D gene. The D gene is left open where the match is weak. A row's size may be missing; if present it is once, few, many or a size class.

cdr3_aa: CASSSRQGRTDTQYF
cdr3_nt: TGTGCCAGCAGCTCAAGACAGGGACGCACAGATACGCAGTATTTT
j_call: TRBJ2-3
v_call: TRBV11-2
clone_size: -
d_call: TRBD1

cdr3_aa: CASSLDRSYEQYF
cdr3_nt: TGCGCCAGCAGCCTGGACAGGTCCTACGAGCAGTACTTC
j_call: TRBJ2-7
v_call: TRBV5-1
clone_size: -
d_call: TRBD1

cdr3_aa: CASSGRDRGSTDTQYF
cdr3_nt: TGCGCCAGCAGCGGCAGGGACAGGGGGAGCACAGATACGCAGTATTTT
j_call: TRBJ2-3
v_call: TRBV5-1
clone_size: -
d_call: TRBD1

cdr3_aa: CASSLLTNTEAFF
cdr3_nt: TGTGCCAGCAGTTTACTAACGAACACTGAAGCTTTCTTT
j_call: TRBJ1-1
v_call: TRBV27
clone_size: -
d_call: -

cdr3_aa: CASNEQGIDTQYF
cdr3_nt: TGTGCCAGCAATGAACAGGGGATAGATACGCAGTATTTT
j_call: TRBJ2-3
v_call: TRBV6-5
clone_size: -
d_call: TRBD1

cdr3_aa: CASSRPGRRETQYF
cdr3_nt: TGCGCCAGCAGCAGACCGGGGAGGCGGGAGACCCAGTACTTC
j_call: TRBJ2-5
v_call: TRBV5-1
clone_size: -
d_call: -

cdr3_aa: CASTMRQTNTEAFF
cdr3_nt: TGTGCCAGCACCATGAGACAGACAAACACTGAAGCTTTCTTT
j_call: TRBJ1-1
v_call: TRBV11-3
clone_size: -
d_call: -

cdr3_aa: CATSRDLAGGLQYF
cdr3_nt: TGTGCCACCAGCAGAGATCTTGCGGGCGGTCTTCAGTACTTC
j_call: TRBJ2-7
v_call: TRBV15
clone_size: once
d_call: -

cdr3_aa: CASSPRSYSYEQYF
cdr3_nt: TGTGCCAGCAGCCCCCGGAGTTACTCCTACGAGCAGTACTTC
j_call: TRBJ2-7
v_call: TRBV14
clone_size: -
d_call: -

cdr3_aa: CASSFNQETQYF
cdr3_nt: TGTGCCAGCAGCTTCAACCAAGAGACCCAGTACTTC
j_call: TRBJ2-5
v_call: TRBV11-2
clone_size: -
d_call: -

cdr3_aa: CASSSYGGSTDTQYF
cdr3_nt: TGCGCCAGCAGCTCCTACGGGGGAAGCACAGATACGCAGTATTTT
j_call: TRBJ2-3
v_call: TRBV5-1
clone_size: -
d_call: -

cdr3_aa: CASSELDGPYEQYF
cdr3_nt: TGTGCCAGCAGCGAGCTGGACGGGCCCTACGAGCAGTACTTC
j_call: TRBJ2-7
v_call: TRBV2
clone_size: -
d_call: -

cdr3_aa: CASSLQGGSTYEQYF
cdr3_nt: TGTGCCAGCAGTTTACAGGGAGGCTCCACCTACGAGCAGTACTTC
j_call: TRBJ2-7
v_call: TRBV6-1
clone_size: -
d_call: -

cdr3_aa: CSARLAEQYEQYF
cdr3_nt: TGCAGCGCCCGACTAGCGGAACAGTACGAGCAGTACTTC
j_call: TRBJ2-7
v_call: TRBV29-1
clone_size: -
d_call: TRBD2

cdr3_aa: CASSTRGSVHEQYF
cdr3_nt: TGTGCCAGCAGCACCAGGGGGAGCGTCCACGAGCAGTACTTC
j_call: TRBJ2-7
v_call: TRBV6-5
clone_size: -
d_call: TRBD1